Sequencing of this T cell receptor (beta chain) was carried out in a study of CDR3 diversity in severe acne (dated by TCRdb to between 2018 and 2021). CDR1 and CDR2 are drawn from the germline V gene: SGHRS, YFSETQ. The CDR3 covers 14 residues, taking in both the cysteine and the phenylalanine. The DNA shown is the 42-base CDR3, in frame from base 1. Trimmed from V: 6 bases; trimmed from J: 2 bases; junction bases lacking a gene match: 4. With regard to this clonotype: Its antigen specificity is not known. No much larger clone is present one base from it, and per-base qualities are unavailable.

Libraries were constructed by PCR. Sequenced using an Illumina HiSeq 2000. TCRdb reran the public reads through fastp at Q25 and MiXCR, keeping productive beta chains. When rows share a CDR3 protein, they turn into one entry using the most common DNA and genes. For this sample the table gives fewer than 90,000 distinct CDR3 sequences, of which 51% were detected only once. Of the sample, over 11% is held by the ten largest clones. Sequenced input: blood. The source of this sequence is a male donor in good health, without acne. The chain is assembled from TRBV5-1 and TRBJ2-1; 8 bases in the junction line up with TRBD1. The CDR3 is CASTADRAYNEQFF. The DNA sequence is TGCGCCAGCACCGCGGACAGGGCCTACAATGAGCAGTTCTTC. The full variable domain, completed from the reference TRBV5-1 and TRBJ2-1 proteins outside the CDR3, reads KAGVTQTPRYLIKTRGQQVTLSCSPISGHRSVSWYQQTPGQGLQFLFEYFSETQRNKGNFPGRFSGRQFSNSRSEMNVSTLELGDSALYLCASTADRAYNEQFFGPGTRLTVL.